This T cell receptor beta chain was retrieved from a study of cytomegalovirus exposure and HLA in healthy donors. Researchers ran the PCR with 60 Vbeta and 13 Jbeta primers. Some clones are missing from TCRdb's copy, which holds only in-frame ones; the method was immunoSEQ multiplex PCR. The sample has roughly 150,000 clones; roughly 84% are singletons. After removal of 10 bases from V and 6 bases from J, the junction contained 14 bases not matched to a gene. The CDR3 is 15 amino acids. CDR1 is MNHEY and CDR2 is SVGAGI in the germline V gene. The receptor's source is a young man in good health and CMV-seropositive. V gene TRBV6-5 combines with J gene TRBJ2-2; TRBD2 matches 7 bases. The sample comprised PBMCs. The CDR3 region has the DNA TGTGCCACCCAGATCCAGGGACTACTGTCCGGGGAGCTGTTTTTT. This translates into CATQIQGLLSGELFF.